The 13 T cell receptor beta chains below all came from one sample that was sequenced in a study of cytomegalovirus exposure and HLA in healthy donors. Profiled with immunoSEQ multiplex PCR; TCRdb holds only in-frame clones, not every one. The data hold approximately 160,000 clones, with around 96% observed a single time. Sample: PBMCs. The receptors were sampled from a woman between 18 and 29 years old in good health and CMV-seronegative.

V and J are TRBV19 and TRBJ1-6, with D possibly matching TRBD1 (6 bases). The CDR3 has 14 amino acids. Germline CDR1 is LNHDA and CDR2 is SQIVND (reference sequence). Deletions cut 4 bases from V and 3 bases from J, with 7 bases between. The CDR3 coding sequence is TGTGCCAGTAGTAAGGGGGACTATAATTCACCCCTCCACTTT. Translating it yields CASSKGDYNSPLHF.

In nucleotides, the CDR3 is TGTGCCAGCAGGCGAACCCGGGACAGGGTTTCAGATACGCAGTATTTT. This sequence encodes CASRRTRDRVSDTQYF. V and J are TRBV7-9 and TRBJ2-3, with TRBD1 matching over 9 bases. Per the germline V gene, CDR1 is SEHNR and CDR2 is FQNEAQ (reference sequence). This CDR3 is built from 16 residues. V shed 6 bases, J shed 4 bases, and the junction held 11 bases outside the gene matches.

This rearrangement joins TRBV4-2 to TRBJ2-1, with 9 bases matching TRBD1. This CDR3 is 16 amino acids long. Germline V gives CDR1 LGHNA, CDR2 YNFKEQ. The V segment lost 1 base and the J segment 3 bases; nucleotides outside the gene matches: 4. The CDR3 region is CASSQGGTGLYNEQFF. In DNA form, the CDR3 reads TGTGCCAGCAGCCAAGGGGGGACAGGGCTCTACAATGAGCAGTTCTTC.

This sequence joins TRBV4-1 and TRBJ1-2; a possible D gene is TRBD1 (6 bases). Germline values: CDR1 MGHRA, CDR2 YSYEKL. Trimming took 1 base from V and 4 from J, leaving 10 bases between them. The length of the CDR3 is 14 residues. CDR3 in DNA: TGCGCCAGCAGCCAAGTACGGACAGCCTATGGCTACACCTTC. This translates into CASSQVRTAYGYTF.

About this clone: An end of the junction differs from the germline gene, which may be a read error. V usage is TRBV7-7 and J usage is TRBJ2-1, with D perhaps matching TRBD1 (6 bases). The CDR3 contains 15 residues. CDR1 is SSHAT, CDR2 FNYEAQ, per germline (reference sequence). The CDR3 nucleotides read TGTGCTAGCAGCTCCGGACAGAGCTCCTACAATGAGCAGTTCTTC. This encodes CASSSGQSSYNEQFF. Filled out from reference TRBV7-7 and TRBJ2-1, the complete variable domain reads GAGVSQSPRYKVTKRGQDVTLRCDPISSHATLYWYQQALGQGPEFLTYFNYEAQPDKSGLPSDRFSAERPEGSISTLTIQRTEQRDSAMYRCASSSGQSSYNEQFFGPGTRLTVL.

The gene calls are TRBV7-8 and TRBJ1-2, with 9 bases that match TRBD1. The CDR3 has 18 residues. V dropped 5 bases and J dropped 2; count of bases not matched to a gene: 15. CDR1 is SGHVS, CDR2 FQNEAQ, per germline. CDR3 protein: CASSPYRPGTGRNYGYTF. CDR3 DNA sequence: TGTGCCAGCAGCCCCTATCGCCCCGGGACAGGGAGGAACTATGGCTACACCTTC.

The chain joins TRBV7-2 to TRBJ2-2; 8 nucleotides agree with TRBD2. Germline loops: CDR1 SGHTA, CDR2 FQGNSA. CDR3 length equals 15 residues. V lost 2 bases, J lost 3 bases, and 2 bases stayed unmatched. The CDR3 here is CASSLSGRDTGELFF. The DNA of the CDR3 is TGTGCCAGCAGCTTATCCGGGAGGGACACCGGGGAGCTGTTTTTT.

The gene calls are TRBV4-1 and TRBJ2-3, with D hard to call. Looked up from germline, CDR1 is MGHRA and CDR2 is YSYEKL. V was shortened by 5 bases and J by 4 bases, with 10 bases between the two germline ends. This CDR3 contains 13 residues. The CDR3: CASSSPTSDTQYF. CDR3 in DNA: TGCGCCAGCAGCTCACCAACATCAGATACGCAGTATTTT.

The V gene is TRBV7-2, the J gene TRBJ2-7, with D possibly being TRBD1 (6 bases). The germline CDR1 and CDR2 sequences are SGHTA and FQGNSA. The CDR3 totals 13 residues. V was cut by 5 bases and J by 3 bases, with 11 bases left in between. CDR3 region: CASSPRTVYEQYF. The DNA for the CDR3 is TGTGCCAGCAGCCCCCGGACAGTCTACGAGCAGTACTTC. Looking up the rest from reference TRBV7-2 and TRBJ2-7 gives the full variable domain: GAGVSQSPSNKVTEKGKDVELRCDPISGHTALYWYRQSLGQGLEFLIYFQGNSAPDKSGLPSDRFSAERTGGSVSTLTIQRTQQEDSAVYLCASSPRTVYEQYFGPGTRLTVT.

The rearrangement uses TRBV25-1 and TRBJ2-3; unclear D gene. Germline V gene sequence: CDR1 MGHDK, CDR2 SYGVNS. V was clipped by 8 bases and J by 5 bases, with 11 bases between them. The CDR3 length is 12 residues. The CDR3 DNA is TGTGCCAGCTTCTCTTCGGGAGATACGCAGTATTTT. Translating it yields CASFSSGDTQYF.

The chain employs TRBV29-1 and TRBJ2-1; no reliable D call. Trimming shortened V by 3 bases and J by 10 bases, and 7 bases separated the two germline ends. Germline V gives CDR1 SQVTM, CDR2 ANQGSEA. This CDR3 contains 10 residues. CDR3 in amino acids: CSVETREQFF. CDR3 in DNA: TGCAGCGTTGAGACAAGAGAGCAGTTCTTC.

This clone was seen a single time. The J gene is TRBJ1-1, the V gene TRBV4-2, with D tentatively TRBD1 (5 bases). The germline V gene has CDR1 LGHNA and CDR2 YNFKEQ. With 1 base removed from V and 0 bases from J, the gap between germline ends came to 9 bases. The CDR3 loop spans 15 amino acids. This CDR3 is CASSQVGQVNTEAFF. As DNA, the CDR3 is TGTGCCAGCAGCCAAGTGGGGCAGGTGAACACTGAAGCTTTCTTT.

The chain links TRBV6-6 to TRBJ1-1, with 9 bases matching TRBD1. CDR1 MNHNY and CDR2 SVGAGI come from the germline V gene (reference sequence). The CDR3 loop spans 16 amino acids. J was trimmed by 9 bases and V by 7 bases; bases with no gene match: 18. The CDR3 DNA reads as TGTGCCAGCAAACACCCCTCCGGGACAGGGTACCCGAAAGCTTTCTTT. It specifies CASKHPSGTGYPKAFF.